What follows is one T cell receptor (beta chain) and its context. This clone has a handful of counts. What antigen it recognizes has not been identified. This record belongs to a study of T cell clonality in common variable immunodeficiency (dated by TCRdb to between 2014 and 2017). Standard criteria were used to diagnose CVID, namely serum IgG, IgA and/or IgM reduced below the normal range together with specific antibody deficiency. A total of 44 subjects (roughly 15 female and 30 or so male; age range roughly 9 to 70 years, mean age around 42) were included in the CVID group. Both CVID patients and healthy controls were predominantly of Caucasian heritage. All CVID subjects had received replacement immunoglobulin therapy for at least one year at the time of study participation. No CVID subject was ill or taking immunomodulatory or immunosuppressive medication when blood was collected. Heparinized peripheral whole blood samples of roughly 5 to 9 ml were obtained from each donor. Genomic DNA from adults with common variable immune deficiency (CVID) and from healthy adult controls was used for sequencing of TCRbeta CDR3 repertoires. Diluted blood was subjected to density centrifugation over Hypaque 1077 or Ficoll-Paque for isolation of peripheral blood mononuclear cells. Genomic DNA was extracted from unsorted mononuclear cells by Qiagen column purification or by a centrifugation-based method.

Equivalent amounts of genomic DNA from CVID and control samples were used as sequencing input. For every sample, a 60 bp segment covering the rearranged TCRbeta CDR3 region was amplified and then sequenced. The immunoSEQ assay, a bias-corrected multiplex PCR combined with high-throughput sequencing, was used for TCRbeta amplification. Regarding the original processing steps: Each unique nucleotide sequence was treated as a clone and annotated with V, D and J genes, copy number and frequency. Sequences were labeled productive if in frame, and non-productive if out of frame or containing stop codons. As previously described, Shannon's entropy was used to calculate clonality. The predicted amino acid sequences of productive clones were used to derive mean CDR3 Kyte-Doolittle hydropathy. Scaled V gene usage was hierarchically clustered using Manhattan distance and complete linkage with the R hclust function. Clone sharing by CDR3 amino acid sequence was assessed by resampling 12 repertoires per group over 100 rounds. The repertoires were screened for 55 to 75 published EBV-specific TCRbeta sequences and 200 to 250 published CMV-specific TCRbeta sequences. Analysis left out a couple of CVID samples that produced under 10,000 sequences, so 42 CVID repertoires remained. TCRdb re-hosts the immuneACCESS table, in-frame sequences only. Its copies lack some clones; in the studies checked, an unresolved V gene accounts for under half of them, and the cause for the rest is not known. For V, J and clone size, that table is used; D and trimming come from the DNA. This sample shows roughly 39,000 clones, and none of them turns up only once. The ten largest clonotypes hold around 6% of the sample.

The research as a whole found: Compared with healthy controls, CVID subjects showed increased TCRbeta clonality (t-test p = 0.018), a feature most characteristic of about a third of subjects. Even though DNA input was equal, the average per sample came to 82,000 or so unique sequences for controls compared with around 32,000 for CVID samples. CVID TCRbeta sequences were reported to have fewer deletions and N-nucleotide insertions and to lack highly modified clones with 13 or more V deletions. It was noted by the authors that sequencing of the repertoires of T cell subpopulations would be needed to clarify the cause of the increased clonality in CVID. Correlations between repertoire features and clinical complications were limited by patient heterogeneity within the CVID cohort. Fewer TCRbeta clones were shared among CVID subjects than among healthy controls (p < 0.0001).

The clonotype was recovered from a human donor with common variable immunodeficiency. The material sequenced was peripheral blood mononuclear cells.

The part of the CDR3 DNA that was read is TGTGCCAGCAGCTTAGTCAGGGGGCCCTACAATGAG. Its protein product is CASSLVRGPYNE. The whole CDR3 protein is CASSLVRGPYNEQFF. Recombination connected TRBV7-2 to TRBJ2-1; 8 of the junction bases match TRBD1. The read ends 3 residues before the CDR3 terminus; that terminus is restored from the germline J gene. From the germline V gene, CDR1 is SGHTA and CDR2 is FQGNSA. For this chain, trimming is 1 base at the V end and 2 bases at the J end, and the number of junction bases without a gene match is 1. CDR3 length: 15 amino acids, cysteine to phenylalanine. Only the CDR3 bases that were read are kept: 36 of them, in frame from base 1. Full variable domain (CDR3 extended with the reference TRBV7-2 and TRBJ2-1 proteins): GAGVSQSPSNKVTEKGKDVELRCDPISGHTALYWYRQSLGQGLEFLIYFQGNSAPDKSGLPSDRFSAERTGGSVSTLTIQRTQQEDSAVYLCASSLVRGPYNEQFFGPGTRLTVL.